What follows are 14 T cell receptor beta chains derived from one specimen sequenced in a study of OX40 agonist ivuxolimab in advanced cancers. Clones were read by immunoSEQ multiplex PCR, and TCRdb kept only the in-frame ones, dropping some. The table records about 60,000 clones, about 90% of them present only once. Sequenced here: CD4+ or CD8+ T cells sorted from blood, sampled in a trial of the OX40 agonist ivuxolimab. The origin of the receptors is an adult with an advanced solid tumor such as melanoma, head and neck, liver or kidney cancer.

The genes are TRBV6-1 and TRBJ2-7; D gene uncertain. In germline, CDR1 is MNHNS, CDR2 SASEGT. The CDR3 is made up of 12 amino acids. Trimming left V 7 bases short and J 4 bases short, with 11 bases between. The CDR3: CASKGSWYEQYF. The CDR3 DNA follows: TGTGCCAGCAAGGGCAGCTGGTACGAGCAGTACTTC.

The V call is TRBV28, the J call TRBJ2-5; the D call may be TRBD1 or TRBD2 (5 bases each). This CDR3 has 18 residues. The germline V and J ends were trimmed by 6 bases and 3 bases, with 26 bases remaining between them. Germline loops: CDR1 MDHEN, CDR2 SYDVKM. The CDR3 spells CASSPAGARRYPKETQYF. In nucleotides, the CDR3 is TGTGCCAGCAGCCCCGCTGGGGCCCGGAGGTACCCAAAAGAGACCCAGTACTTC.

The chain combines TRBV18 with TRBJ1-5; D is undetermined. The CDR3 spans 17 residues. The germline gives CDR1 KGHSH, CDR2 LQKENI. V was trimmed by 0 bases and J by 3 bases, leaving 15 bases between them. The CDR3 bases are TGTGCCAGCTCACCACCGAGGGTCAACTTCTCCAATCAGCCCCAGCATTTT. Encoded protein: CASSPPRVNFSNQPQHF.

This clone has a single count. The chain combines TRBV6-1 with TRBJ1-4; D is unresolved. Germline assignment: CDR1 MNHNS and CDR2 SASEGT. The CDR3 is made up of 14 amino acids. Trimming stripped 4 bases from V and 8 bases from J, with 14 bases between. The CDR3 nucleotides read TGTGCCAGCAGTGTTGGGGTAGGTGAAGAAAAACTGTTTTTT. The encoded protein is CASSVGVGEEKLFF.

The J gene is TRBJ1-1, the V gene TRBV14; possible D gene TRBD1, 5 bases. The germline V gene has CDR1 SGHDN and CDR2 FVKESK. Trimming stripped 7 bases from V and 0 bases from J, with 9 bases between. CDR3 size: 13 residues. The CDR3 DNA reads TGTGCCAGCAAAGTAGGGGTGAACACTGAAGCTTTCTTT. Encoded protein: CASKVGVNTEAFF.

The chain employs TRBV2 and TRBJ2-2; D ambiguous. There are 13 residues in the CDR3. Deletions cut 3 bases from V and 7 bases from J, with 9 bases between. In germline, CDR1 is SNHLY, CDR2 FYNNEI. The CDR3 is CASSDTGFGELFF. The CDR3 region has the DNA TGTGCCAGCAGTGATACTGGGTTCGGGGAGCTGTTTTTT.

V usage is TRBV28 and J usage is TRBJ2-7; TRBD1 might be the D (6 bases). Looked up from germline, CDR1 is MDHEN and CDR2 is SYDVKM. This CDR3 region has 16 residues. With 6 bases removed from V and 0 bases from J, the gap between germline ends came to 18 bases. CDR3 in amino acids: CASSPMGQLVSYEQYF. CDR3 nucleotides: TGTGCCAGCAGCCCCATGGGACAACTCGTCTCCTACGAGCAGTACTTC. Full variable domain (rest looked up from reference TRBV28 and TRBJ2-7): DVKVTQSSRYLVKRTGEKVFLECVQDMDHENMFWYRQDPGLGLRLIYFSYDVKMKEKGDIPEGYSVSREKKERFSLILESASTNQTSMYLCASSPMGQLVSYEQYFGPGTRLTVT.

V gene TRBV5-4 combines with J gene TRBJ2-1, with 7 bases matching TRBD1. J was trimmed by 0 bases and V by 5 bases; bases with no gene match: 8. The CDR3 length is 16 residues. Germline-derived CDR1 and CDR2 are SGHNT and YYREEE (reference sequence). The CDR3 coding sequence is TGTGCCAGCAGTTTTCGTGGACAGGCCTCCTACAATGAGCAGTTCTTC. Its protein product is CASSFRGQASYNEQFF.

V is TRBV28 and J is TRBJ1-2, with 7 bases matching TRBD1. After removal of 2 bases from V and 3 bases from J, the junction contained 15 bases not matched to a gene. The CDR3 loop spans 18 amino acids. Germline CDR1 MDHEN, CDR2 SYDVKM. Here the CDR3 reads CASSLPWTGLVNHYGYTF. CDR3 nucleotides: TGTGCCAGCAGTTTACCATGGACAGGTTTGGTAAACCACTATGGCTACACCTTC.

As to this clone: Other DNA sequences within the sample encode an identical CDR3. This chain links TRBV7-2 with TRBJ2-3; 7 bases align to TRBD2. J gave up 2 bases and V 1 base, and 6 bases lay outside the gene matches. This CDR3 region has 16 residues. Germline CDR1 SGHTA, CDR2 FQGNSA. In DNA form, the CDR3 reads TGTGCCAGCAGCTTAGGACTAGCTCCCCCCACAGATACGCAGTATTTT. This encodes CASSLGLAPPTDTQYF.

This clone was observed a few times. The chain employs TRBV6-5 and TRBJ1-5; D is possibly TRBD1 (6 bases). Germline V gene sequence: CDR1 MNHEY, CDR2 SVGAGI. The CDR3 is made up of 15 amino acids. Trimming removed 0 bases from V and 4 bases from J, with 10 bases in between. This chain's CDR3 is CASSYSGQGNQPQHF. The CDR3 DNA is TGTGCCAGCAGTTACTCAGGGCAGGGGAATCAGCCCCAGCATTTT.

This rearrangement joins TRBV5-1 to TRBJ2-1; TRBD2 matches at 7 bases. Germline V gives CDR1 SGHRS, CDR2 YFSETQ. There are 15 residues in the CDR3. Losses at the gene ends were 5 bases for V and 4 bases for J; bases not matched to a gene: 9. The CDR3 is CASSAGTNTYNEQFF. The CDR3 DNA reads as TGCGCCAGCAGTGCCGGGACTAACACTTACAATGAGCAGTTCTTC.

The rearrangement links TRBV15 to TRBJ1-4, with D tentatively TRBD1 (6 bases). CDR3 size: 14 residues. Germline assignment: CDR1 LNHNV and CDR2 YYDKDF (reference sequence). Trimming stripped 0 bases from V and 7 bases from J, with 9 bases between. The CDR3 sequence is CATSRDRGAEKLFF. CDR3 bases: TGTGCCACCAGCAGAGACAGGGGCGCTGAAAAACTGTTTTTT.

The chain uses TRBV7-3 and TRBJ2-1, with 13 bases fitting TRBD2. V dropped 5 bases and J dropped 8; count of bases not matched to a gene: 24. Germline V gene sequence: CDR1 SGHTA, CDR2 FQGTGA. The CDR3 contains 21 residues. In nucleotides, the CDR3 is TGTGCCAGCAGCCGACAGGGTAGTACTAGCGGGAGGGCCATGGGAGTTTATGAGCAGTTCTTC. As protein: CASSRQGSTSGRAMGVYEQFF.